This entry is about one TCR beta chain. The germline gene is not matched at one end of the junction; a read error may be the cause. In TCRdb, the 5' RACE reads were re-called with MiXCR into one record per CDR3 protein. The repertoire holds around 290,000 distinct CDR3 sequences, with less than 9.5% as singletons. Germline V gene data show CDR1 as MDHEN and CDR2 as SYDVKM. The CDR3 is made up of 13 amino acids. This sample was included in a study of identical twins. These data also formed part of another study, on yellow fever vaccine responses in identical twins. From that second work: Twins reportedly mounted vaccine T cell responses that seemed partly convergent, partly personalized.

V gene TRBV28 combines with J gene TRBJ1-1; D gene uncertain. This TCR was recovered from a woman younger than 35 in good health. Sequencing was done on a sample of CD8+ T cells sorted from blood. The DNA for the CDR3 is TGTGCCAGCAGCTTATTGGAAGACACTGAAGCTTTCTTT. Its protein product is CASSLLEDTEAFF.